This T cell receptor (beta chain) stems from a study of blood T cell repertoires in COVID-19. Study information: From T cells, B-cell-depleted T cells, or PBMCs came the material, which was cDNA or gDNA.

In Seattle, patients joined the study during active infection and were tracked longitudinally. Per the authors' pipeline: Nucleated cell counts were estimated from reference gene primer amplification. TCRdb's table, derived via immunoSEQ multiplex PCR, lists solely in-frame clones and lacks some. D and trimming were read from the DNA, whereas the V and J calls and clone size are those reported in that table. The table has approximately 290,000 clones, 70% to 90% seen once; the top ten hold roughly 0.94%. The receptor was derived from a human donor with COVID-19, enrolled during active disease. The donor label of this sample is uncertain. The sample was peripheral blood.

The CDR3, as DNA: TGTGCCAGCAGCGCCACTAGCGGGAATGAGCAGTTCTTC. Protein product: CASSATSGNEQFF. The chain couples TRBV7-9 to TRBJ2-1, with 9 nucleotides matching TRBD2. There are 13 residues in the CDR3. Germline V gene lookup returns CDR1 SEHNR and CDR2 FQNEAQ (reference sequence). The junction had 3 bases not matched to a gene; V was cut back by 5 bases and J by 7 bases.